A single sample is the source of the 20 T cell receptor beta chains below, sequenced in a study of T cells in Graves' hyperthyroidism and ophthalmopathy. TCR beta CDR3 regions were amplified from RNA. Initially, a first-round RT-PCR of the TCR CDR3 employed the HTBI primer set. TCRdb independently ran MiXCR on the multiplex PCR reads; one entry per CDR3 protein. The profile shows about 400,000 distinct CDR3 sequences, over 12% of them singletons. Sequencing was carried out using blood. These receptors came from a woman in her sixties with Graves' ophthalmopathy.

This clonotype was detected only a few times. The CDR3 DNA reads as TGTGCCAGCAGGCAACACAGGGTTGCCTACGAGCAGTACTTC. The encoded protein is CASRQHRVAYEQYF. The rearrangement joins TRBV5-6 to TRBJ2-7, with D perhaps TRBD1 (6 bases). The V end lost 5 bases, the J end lost 2 bases, and 14 bases lay between the germline ends. Germline values: CDR1 SGHDT, CDR2 YYEEEE. The CDR3 contains 14 residues.

Turning to this clonotype: A clone one base away is much larger, so this may be a read error. The chain couples TRBV27 to TRBJ2-3; D unclear. This CDR3 contains 14 residues. The germline CDR1 and CDR2 sequences are MNHEY and SMNVEV (reference sequence). The V and J ends lost 3 bases and 2 bases respectively, with 9 bases between them. CDR3 DNA sequence: TGTGCCAGCAGTTTGAGCCTCCCCACAGATACGCAGTATTTT. Its translation: CASSLSLPTDTQYF.

This clonotype appeared many times. This chain links TRBV27 with TRBJ1-2, with D possibly TRBD1 on 6 matching bases. The CDR3 consists of 13 residues. Trimming took off 5 bases at V and 8 bases at J, with 15 bases between the two ends. CDR1 MNHEY and CDR2 SMNVEV come from the germline V gene (reference sequence). CDR3 sequence: CASSPIRGRGYTF. The CDR3 coding sequence is TGTGCCAGCAGTCCTATCAGGGGTAGGGGCTACACCTTC.

This sequence joins TRBV13 and TRBJ2-1; 12 positions match TRBD2. The CDR3 is 18 residues long. The V and J ends lost 5 bases and 8 bases, in that order; junction bases with no gene match: 16. Germline V CDR1 and CDR2: PRHDT, FYEKMQ (reference sequence). CDR3 in DNA: TGTGCCAGCAGCCTCATGGTCCTAGCGGGAGGGCGGTCCTATGAGCAGTTCTTC. Protein sequence: CASSLMVLAGGRSYEQFF.

This clonotype was counted at least ten times. This chain joins TRBV11-3 and TRBJ2-3, with 10 bases that match TRBD1. Trimming cost V 5 bases and J 6 bases; bases outside gene matches: 8. The CDR3 consists of 15 residues. Germline V CDR1 and CDR2: SGHNT, YENEEA. The CDR3 is CASSPGDRGADTQYF. The CDR3 DNA reads as TGTGCCAGCAGCCCAGGGGACAGGGGAGCCGATACGCAGTATTTT.

This clonotype was seen only a few times. The chain has TRBV7-9 and TRBJ2-1; 9 nucleotides agree with TRBD2. This CDR3 has 15 residues. V was pared by 5 bases and J by 3 bases, with 5 bases of the junction left unmatched. Germline CDR1 and CDR2: SEHNR and FQNEAQ (reference sequence). CDR3 coding DNA: TGTGCCAGCAGCGTTAGCGGGAGAGTCTACAATGAGCAGTTCTTC. This codes for CASSVSGRVYNEQFF.

This clonotype was observed a few times. The chain combines TRBV29-1 with TRBJ2-7, with 14 bases identical to TRBD2. The CDR3 is made up of 15 amino acids. Per the germline V gene, CDR1 is SQVTM and CDR2 is ANQGSEA. After removal of 0 bases from V and 7 bases from J, the junction contained 5 bases not matched to a gene. CDR3 coding DNA: TGCAGCGTTGAAGAGAGACTAGCGGGAGGGAGGGAGCAGTACTTC. The encoded protein is CSVEERLAGGREQYF.

In this sample, this clonotype turned up many times. The chain's CDR3 is CASSQENRGWEQYF. The CDR3 coding sequence is TGCGCCAGCAGCCAAGAGAACAGGGGATGGGAGCAGTACTTC. The V call is TRBV4-1, the J call TRBJ2-7; 7 nucleotides match TRBD1. Unmatched junction bases numbered 6, after V lost 0 bases and J lost 7 bases. Germline values: CDR1 MGHRA, CDR2 YSYEKL. There are 14 residues in the CDR3.

The chain couples TRBV5-1 to TRBJ2-2, with D possibly TRBD2 on 6 matching bases. The germline V gene has CDR1 SGHRS and CDR2 YFSETQ. Trimming took 4 bases from V and 4 from J, leaving 14 bases between them. The CDR3 consists of 15 residues. In nucleotides, the CDR3 is TGCGCCAGCAGCCCTATGGTAGCGGCCACCGGGGAGCTGTTTTTT. Translated, it gives CASSPMVAATGELFF.

This clonotype has just a few counts. The chain recombines TRBV29-1 with TRBJ2-5; D call uncertain. Germline loops: CDR1 SQVTM, CDR2 ANQGSEA. The V gene lost 4 bases and the J gene lost 1 base, with 10 bases spanning the gap. CDR3 length equals 13 residues. The DNA of the CDR3 is TGCAGCGTTGTCGGGCAGGCCCAAGAGACCCAGTACTTC. Translating gives CSVVGQAQETQYF.

There are many counts of this clonotype. This rearrangement joins TRBV7-9 to TRBJ2-1, with D perhaps matching TRBD1 or TRBD2 (5 bases each). Trimming stripped 5 bases from V and 8 bases from J, with 19 bases between. Looked up from germline, CDR1 is SEHNR and CDR2 is FQNEAQ (reference sequence). The CDR3 totals 15 residues. The CDR3 is CASSQKAGARYEQFF. CDR3 sequence (DNA): TGTGCCAGCAGCCAAAAGGCCGGGGCCCGATATGAGCAGTTCTTC. Complete variable domain (other parts from reference TRBV7-9 and TRBJ2-1): DTGVSQNPRHKITKRGQNVTFRCDPISEHNRLYWYRQTLGQGPEFLTYFQNEAQLEKSRLLSDRFSAERPKGSFSTLEIQRTEQGDSAMYLCASSQKAGARYEQFFGPGTRLTVL.

Notes on this clonotype: A much larger clonotype is one base distant, so this may be a read error. This chain uses TRBV5-1 with TRBJ2-2; no reliable D call. Per germline, CDR1 SGHRS and CDR2 YFSETQ. CDR3 length: 15 amino acids. V was pared by 0 bases and J by 5 bases, with 11 bases between. The CDR3 DNA follows: TGCGCCAGCAGCTTGGCCCGCCCCAGTACCGGGGAGCTGTTTTTT. Translating it yields CASSLARPSTGELFF.

In this sample, this clonotype turned up many times. This chain uses TRBV18 with TRBJ2-5, with unresolved D. V shed 4 bases and J shed 1 base, with 7 bases lying between them. CDR1 KGHSH and CDR2 LQKENI come from the germline V gene. The CDR3 sequence is 13 residues long. The CDR3: CASSQNTQETQYF. The CDR3 DNA reads TGTGCCAGCTCACAGAACACCCAAGAGACCCAGTACTTC.

This clonotype was found many times. The chain combines TRBV11-1 with TRBJ2-7; D not certain. The V and J ends lost 1 base and 1 base respectively, with 8 bases between them. Germline-derived CDR1 and CDR2 are SGHAT and FQDESV (reference sequence). The CDR3 sequence is 14 residues long. CDR3 sequence reads: CASSLGAGSYEQYF. CDR3 coding DNA: TGTGCCAGCAGCTTAGGGGCCGGGTCCTACGAGCAGTACTTC.

The chain uses TRBV2 and TRBJ1-5; tentative D call: TRBD1 (6 bases). This CDR3 contains 15 residues. Trimming stripped 7 bases from V and 7 bases from J, with 20 bases between. Germline assignment: CDR1 SNHLY and CDR2 FYNNEI. DNA for the CDR3: TGTGCCAGCATTTTGACACCAAAGGGGGACCAGCCCCAGCATTTT. Protein sequence: CASILTPKGDQPQHF. Drawing the rest from reference TRBV2 and TRBJ1-5, the complete variable domain is EPEVTQTPSHQVTQMGQEVILRCVPISNHLYFYWYRQILGQKVEFLVSFYNNEISEKSEIFDDQFSVERPDGSNFTLKIRSTKLEDSAMYFCASILTPKGDQPQHFGDGTRLSIL.

This clonotype was counted many times. The junction does not match germline at one end; this may be a read error. The genes are TRBV7-6 and TRBJ1-1, with a tentative D call TRBD1 (5 bases). The germline V gene has CDR1 SGHVS and CDR2 FNYEAQ. This CDR3 region has 14 residues. CDR3 DNA: TGTGCCAGCAGCTTGGCAGGGTCGAACGCTGAAGCTTTCTTT. The encoded protein is CASSLAGSNAEAFF.

In this sample, this clonotype turned up a few times. CDR3 in DNA: TGCGCCAGCAGCCAAGATCAAAGGGCGGTGGTAGCGGGAGGCAATGAGCAGTTCTTC. This encodes CASSQDQRAVVAGGNEQFF. The chain recombines TRBV4-1 with TRBJ2-1, with 10 bases that match TRBD2. This CDR3 contains 19 residues. The V segment lost 0 bases and the J segment 6 bases; nucleotides outside the gene matches: 14. Per germline, CDR1 MGHRA and CDR2 YSYEKL.

This clonotype was seen at least ten times. The V call is TRBV20-1, the J call TRBJ1-5; no clear D. The CDR3 consists of 13 residues. CDR1 is DFQATT and CDR2 is SNEGSKA in the germline V gene (reference sequence). The V end lost 1 base, the J end lost 5 bases, and 9 bases lay between the germline ends. DNA for the CDR3: TGCAGTGCTAGAGGTACACGAGATCAGCCCCAGCATTTT. This translates into CSARGTRDQPQHF.

As for this clonotype: A much more abundant neighbour one base away suggests this may be a read error. The chain couples TRBV5-1 to TRBJ1-1; D is perhaps TRBD1 (5 bases). The germline V gene has CDR1 SGHRS and CDR2 YFSETQ. This CDR3 is built from 15 residues. The CDR3 nucleotides read TGCGCCAGCAGCGCCCAGGGTGTAGGGAACATTGAAGCTTTCTTT. It translates to CASSAQGVGNIEAFF.

This clonotype was recorded many times. DNA of the CDR3: TGTGCCAGCAGTTCCCGGGTAGCGGGAAACTACAATGAGCAGTTCTTC. Translated, it gives CASSSRVAGNYNEQFF. The rearrangement joins TRBV28 to TRBJ2-1, with TRBD2 matching 8 bases. CDR1 is MDHEN and CDR2 is SYDVKM in the germline V gene. The CDR3 runs 16 residues. V lost 4 bases and J lost 3; bases outside the gene matches: 8.